This T cell receptor (beta chain) was retrieved from a study of cytomegalovirus exposure and HLA in healthy donors. Study conclusions and caveats: Researchers catalogued about 160 TCR beta chains as cytomegalovirus-associated. Sequence variants that were highly shared formed a cluster that was likely a sequencing artifact. TCR association rates varied by HLA locus in a later analysis, with DRB1 highest and HLA-C lowest.

In the PCR, 60 Vbeta and 13 Jbeta primers were used. Here immunoSEQ multiplex PCR was the method, and the copy in TCRdb shows in-frame clones only, minus some. The table shows some 98,000 clones, with more than 75% occurring only once. This clone was observed a few times. Its specificity is not known. Sequencing was done on a sample of PBMCs. This receptor was identified in a human donor in good health.

The CDR3 region has the DNA TGTGCCAGCAGACAGGACAGAAGAAACACCGGGGAGCTGTTTTTT. The encoded protein is CASRQDRRNTGELFF. This chain uses TRBV27 with TRBJ2-2; weak D call: TRBD1 (6 bases). Germline loops: CDR1 MNHEY, CDR2 SMNVEV (reference sequence). V lost 6 bases and J 2 bases, leaving 13 bases between the germline ends. The CDR3 is 15 residues long.